A single sample gave rise to the 5 T cell receptor beta chains below, sequenced in a study of CD8 T cells in ankylosing spondylitis. Whole-study results and caveats: Roughly eight highly homologous variants made up a TCR beta motif that seemed to typify ankylosing spondylitis blood.

These receptors have no known antigen. MiXCR, applied by TCRdb to the 5' RACE reads, yields one record per CDR3 protein. The top ten clones hold around 3.5% of a sample with fewer than 550,000 distinct CDR3 sequences, about 5.4% of them seen once. The material sequenced was blood, either unsorted or a sorted T cell fraction (not recorded which). Every receptor here comes from a male donor with ankylosing spondylitis.

This clonotype was detected many times. V gene TRBV4-3 combines with J gene TRBJ2-1, with D possibly TRBD2 on 5 matching bases. Germline loops: CDR1 LGHNA, CDR2 YSLEER. V was pared by 0 bases and J by 7 bases, with 10 bases between. The CDR3 sequence is 14 residues long. As DNA, the CDR3 is TGCGCCAGCAGCCAAGATAGCGTGGGGAATGAGCAGTTCTTC. Amino acid sequence: CASSQDSVGNEQFF.

This clonotype was observed a handful of times. V usage is TRBV29-1 and J usage is TRBJ2-4; maybe TRBD2 (5 bases). CDR1 SQVTM and CDR2 ANQGSEA come from the germline V gene. The CDR3 is 12 residues long. V was clipped by 2 bases and J by 8 bases, with 10 bases between them. The CDR3 region is CSVESQRDIQYF. Here the CDR3 DNA reads TGCAGCGTTGAATCCCAGAGGGACATTCAGTACTTC. Complete variable domain (other parts from reference TRBV29-1 and TRBJ2-4): SAVISQKPSRDICQRGTSLTIQCQVDSQVTMMFWYRQQPGQSLTLIATANQGSEATYESGFVIDKFPISRPNLTFSTLTVSNMSPEDSSIYLCSVESQRDIQYFGAGTRLSVL.

This clonotype occurred many times. The rearrangement uses TRBV5-5 and TRBJ1-6; the D is unclear. The CDR3 runs 16 residues. Trimming took 4 bases from V and 3 from J, leaving 14 bases between them. CDR1 is SGHKS and CDR2 is YYEKEE in the germline V gene (reference sequence). CDR3 loop: CASSLGGSHYNSPLHF. The CDR3 bases are TGTGCCAGCAGCCTCGGTGGGAGCCACTATAATTCACCCCTCCACTTT. Drawing the rest from reference TRBV5-5 and TRBJ1-6, the complete variable domain is DAGVTQSPTHLIKTRGQQVTLRCSPISGHKSVSWYQQVLGQGPQFIFQYYEKEERGRGNFPDRFSARQFPNYSSELNVNALLLGDSALYLCASSLGGSHYNSPLHFGNGTRLTVT.

This clonotype was found many times. The chain carries TRBV20-1 and TRBJ1-6, with TRBD1 matching over 8 bases. The germline V gene has CDR1 DFQATT and CDR2 SNEGSKA (reference sequence). The junction had 5 bases not matched to a gene; V was cut back by 4 bases and J by 3 bases. This CDR3 is built from 15 residues. The CDR3 loop is CSAKPTGVYNSPLHF. The CDR3 DNA reads as TGCAGTGCTAAACCGACAGGGGTCTATAATTCACCCCTCCACTTT.

This clonotype has only a few counts. The V gene is TRBV5-1, the J gene TRBJ2-1; D uncertain. This CDR3 is 13 amino acids long. Between the trimmed V and J ends, which lost 4 bases and 7 bases, there was a span of 12 bases. Per germline, CDR1 SGHRS and CDR2 YFSETQ. CDR3 nucleotides: TGCGCCAGCAGCGTGGAGTGGTCAAATGAGCAGTTCTTC. This encodes CASSVEWSNEQFF. The full variable domain, in which reference TRBV5-1 and TRBJ2-1 provide the parts outside the CDR3, is KAGVTQTPRYLIKTRGQQVTLSCSPISGHRSVSWYQQTPGQGLQFLFEYFSETQRNKGNFPGRFSGRQFSNSRSEMNVSTLELGDSALYLCASSVEWSNEQFFGPGTRLTVL.